These 21 T cell receptor beta chains were sequenced from one sample in a study of blood T cell repertoires in COVID-19. TCRdb keeps only in-frame clones here, not all; method: immunoSEQ multiplex PCR. The table shows 250,000 to 300,000 clones, with more than 70% occurring only once. Specimen: peripheral blood. Receptors were obtained from a woman aged 25 to 39 with COVID-19, enrolled during active disease.

This clone occurred a few times. V gene TRBV3-1 (or the pseudogene TRBV3-2) combines with J gene TRBJ1-6, with a weak D call TRBD1 (6 bases). V lost 8 bases, J lost 7 bases, and 15 bases lay in between. The length of the CDR3 is 14 residues. Germline CDR1 LGHDT, CDR2 YNNKEL (reference sequence). CDR3 in amino acids: CASRPGHGNSPLHF. The CDR3 DNA follows: TGTGCCAGCCGCCCGGGACACGGAAATTCACCCCTCCACTTT.

The chain uses TRBV27 and TRBJ1-5; 11 nucleotides match TRBD1. The CDR3 loop spans 18 amino acids. V lost 5 bases to trimming and J lost 5 bases; unmatched junction nucleotides: 14. Germline values: CDR1 MNHEY, CDR2 SMNVEV (reference sequence). In nucleotides, the CDR3 is TGTGCCAGCAGTGCTTATCGGACAGGGGGCTATCGAGATCAGCCCCAGCATTTT. Its protein is CASSAYRTGGYRDQPQHF.

This clone appeared a single time. The J gene is TRBJ2-1, the V gene TRBV7-3; 10 bases match TRBD2. In germline, CDR1 is SGHTA, CDR2 FQGTGA. The length of the CDR3 is 15 residues. The J segment lost 7 bases and the V segment lost 5 bases, leaving 8 bases of the junction unmatched. The CDR3: CASSPTSGAGNEQFF. CDR3 nucleotides: TGTGCCAGCAGCCCTACTAGCGGGGCGGGGAATGAGCAGTTCTTC.

This clone was detected once. The chain is built from TRBV30 and TRBJ2-1; TRBD2 matches at 8 bases. The CDR3 loop spans 15 amino acids. V was pared by 0 bases and J by 3 bases, with 4 bases of the junction left unmatched. Germline CDR1 reads GTSNPN; CDR2 reads SVGIG (reference sequence). The CDR3 region has the DNA TGTGCCTGGAGTGTAGCGGGAGTGGACTACAATGAGCAGTTCTTC. It codes for CAWSVAGVDYNEQFF.

The chain has TRBV18 and TRBJ2-1; D perhaps matches TRBD2 (6 bases). V gave up 0 bases and J gave up 4 bases, with 16 bases separating them. The CDR3 consists of 17 residues. The germline CDR1 and CDR2 sequences are KGHSH and LQKENI. CDR3 protein: CASSPPWGESLYNEQFF. Here the CDR3 DNA reads TGTGCCAGCTCACCACCGTGGGGGGAGAGCCTTTACAATGAGCAGTTCTTC.

This rearrangement joins TRBV27 to TRBJ2-1, with D possibly TRBD1 on 5 matching bases. Germline loops: CDR1 MNHEY, CDR2 SMNVEV (reference sequence). Trimming left V 0 bases short and J 10 bases short, with 10 bases between. The CDR3 totals 13 residues. CDR3 coding DNA: TGTGCCAGCAGTTTATCAAGGGGCGGCGAGCAGTTCTTC. Protein: CASSLSRGGEQFF.

The chain links TRBV27 to TRBJ2-2; TRBD2 is a possible D gene (5 bases). The CDR3 runs 17 residues. With 4 bases removed from V and 3 bases from J, the gap between germline ends came to 18 bases. Germline lookup yields CDR1 MNHEY and CDR2 SMNVEV (reference sequence). The chain's CDR3 is CASSSVSALPHTGELFF. In nucleotides, the CDR3 is TGTGCCAGCAGTTCCGTTAGCGCCCTTCCCCACACCGGGGAGCTGTTTTTT.

V and J are TRBV5-1 and TRBJ2-2, with D perhaps matching TRBD1 (7 bases). V was trimmed by 0 bases and J by 4 bases, leaving 13 bases between them. CDR3 length equals 16 residues. Germline lookup yields CDR1 SGHRS and CDR2 YFSETQ. DNA of the CDR3: TGCGCCAGCAGCTTGGCGTCCAGGGGGGCCACCGGGGAGCTGTTTTTT. Its translation is CASSLASRGATGELFF.

V gene TRBV9 combines with J gene TRBJ1-2; no reliable D call. This CDR3 has 16 amino acids. Germline V gene data show CDR1 as SGDLS and CDR2 as YYNGEE. The V and J ends lost 0 bases and 2 bases respectively, with 14 bases between them. The CDR3 region has the DNA TGTGCCAGCAGCGTAGTTCCAGGCGTAAGCAACTATGGCTACACCTTC. Its protein product is CASSVVPGVSNYGYTF.

This sequence joins TRBV7-3 and TRBJ2-1, with D maybe TRBD1 (6 bases). The CDR3 is made up of 15 amino acids. V gave up 1 base and J gave up 5 bases, with 12 bases separating them. Germline CDR1 SGHTA, CDR2 FQGTGA. DNA of the CDR3: TGTGCCAGCAGCTTAAGGCAGGGGAGCCACAATGAGCAGTTCTTC. Its protein is CASSLRQGSHNEQFF. The whole variable domain, filled in from reference TRBV7-3 and TRBJ2-1, reads GAGVSQTPSNKVTEKGKYVELRCDPISGHTALYWYRQSLGQGPEFLIYFQGTGAADDSGLPNDRFFAVRPEGSVSTLKIQRTERGDSAVYLCASSLRQGSHNEQFFGPGTRLTVL.

This chain uses TRBV5-5 with TRBJ2-1, with TRBD2 identical over 9 bases. Germline CDR1 and CDR2: SGHKS and YYEKEE (reference sequence). Unmatched junction bases numbered 10, after V lost 5 bases and J lost 7 bases. The CDR3 contains 15 residues. The CDR3 sequence: CASRAIAGELNEQFF. DNA for the CDR3: TGTGCCAGCAGAGCCATAGCGGGAGAACTTAATGAGCAGTTCTTC.

The table lists this clone with a count of one. The rearrangement joins TRBV19 to TRBJ2-7; tentative D call: TRBD2 (6 bases). V lost 4 bases to trimming and J lost 2 bases, with 12 bases between them. The CDR3 has 14 amino acids. Germline-derived CDR1 and CDR2 are LNHDA and SQIVND (reference sequence). The CDR3 nucleotides read TGTGCCAGTAGTAAAGGGACTGCAACCTACGAGCAGTACTTC. As protein: CASSKGTATYEQYF.

The chain uses TRBV24-1 and TRBJ1-2, with D perhaps matching TRBD1 (6 bases). The germline V and J ends were trimmed by 3 bases and 6 bases, with 13 bases remaining between them. Germline V gives CDR1 KGHDR, CDR2 SFDVKD. This CDR3 contains 14 residues. The CDR3 sequence: CATSDPHRAHGYTF. CDR3 coding DNA: TGTGCCACCAGTGATCCCCACAGGGCTCATGGCTACACCTTC.

The J gene is TRBJ1-1, the V gene TRBV29-1; D remains ambiguous. Looked up from germline, CDR1 is SQVTM and CDR2 is ANQGSEA. Trimming removed 4 bases at V and 1 base at J, with 4 bases between. The CDR3 runs 11 residues. CDR3 nucleotide sequence: TGCAGCGTTGGGCAGAACACTGAAGCTTTCTTT. Amino acids: CSVGQNTEAFF. The whole variable domain, filled in from reference TRBV29-1 and TRBJ1-1, reads SAVISQKPSRDICQRGTSLTIQCQVDSQVTMMFWYRQQPGQSLTLIATANQGSEATYESGFVIDKFPISRPNLTFSTLTVSNMSPEDSSIYLCSVGQNTEAFFGQGTRLTVV.

V usage is TRBV28 and J usage is TRBJ2-2; D unclear. The CDR3 is 13 residues long. CDR1 is MDHEN and CDR2 is SYDVKM in the germline V gene. The V end lost 6 bases, the J end lost 6 bases, and 11 bases lay between the germline ends. CDR3 coding DNA: TGTGCCAGCAGCCTAAGTTATTCCGGGGAGCTGTTTTTT. This translates into CASSLSYSGELFF.

Only one count was recorded for this clone. The rearrangement joins TRBV9 to TRBJ1-6; TRBD1 matches 11 bases. The CDR3 spans 18 residues. The J segment lost 5 bases and the V segment lost 5 bases, leaving 12 bases of the junction unmatched. Germline V gene data show CDR1 as SGDLS and CDR2 as YYNGEE. CDR3: CASRTGTGGPFDNSPLHF. The CDR3, as DNA: TGTGCCAGCAGGACCGGGACAGGGGGTCCTTTTGATAATTCACCCCTCCACTTT.

The chain has TRBV7-6 and TRBJ2-7, with D unresolved. CDR1 and CDR2 (germline): SGHVS, FNYEAQ. Trimming shortened V by 5 bases and J by 7 bases, and 15 bases separated the two germline ends. The CDR3 contains 13 residues. CDR3 in amino acids: CASSRSEFEEQYF. The DNA for the CDR3 is TGTGCCAGCAGCCGATCGGAGTTCGAGGAGCAGTACTTC.

The chain uses TRBV5-5 and TRBJ1-2, with D maybe TRBD1 (6 bases). V was cut by 2 bases and J by 6 bases, with 11 bases left in between. Germline V gives CDR1 SGHKS, CDR2 YYEKEE (reference sequence). The CDR3 covers 13 residues. Written as DNA, the CDR3 is TGTGCCAGCAGCTTTTCACAGGGAGATGGCTACACCTTC. Translating it yields CASSFSQGDGYTF.

The rearrangement links TRBV7-6 to TRBJ2-7; TRBD1 aligns across 8 bases. Germline CDR1 reads SGHVS; CDR2 reads FNYEAQ. The CDR3 is made up of 15 amino acids. Trimming at V came to 5 bases and at J to 5 bases, leaving 11 bases not matched to a gene. CDR3 DNA: TGTGCCAGCAGCCCAAGGACAGGGACAATCCACGAGCAGTACTTC. Encoded protein: CASSPRTGTIHEQYF.

The rearrangement links TRBV7-9 to TRBJ2-1; 9 nucleotides line up with TRBD1. CDR3 length: 15 amino acids. The trim removed 5 bases at V and 8 bases at J, leaving 10 bases unmatched. Germline lookup yields CDR1 SEHNR and CDR2 FQNEAQ (reference sequence). The CDR3 loop reads CASSPFGTGRYEQFF. The DNA for the CDR3 is TGTGCCAGCAGCCCCTTCGGGACAGGGAGGTATGAGCAGTTCTTC.

On this clone itself: Distinct nucleotide sequences in the sample also encode this CDR3. V is TRBV19 and J is TRBJ1-2, with 7 bases that match TRBD1. Looked up from germline, CDR1 is LNHDA and CDR2 is SQIVND (reference sequence). There are 13 residues in the CDR3. J lost 2 bases, V lost 4 bases, and 1 base had no gene match. CDR3 sequence (DNA): TGTGCCAGTAGTACGACAGGGAACTATGGCTACACCTTC. Its translation: CASSTTGNYGYTF.